What follows are 30 T cell receptor beta chains derived from one specimen sequenced in a study of blood T cell repertoires in COVID-19. Libraries were prepared by immunoSEQ multiplex PCR; TCRdb keeps only in-frame clonotypes and omits some of them. The table shows roughly 60,000 clones, with around 80% occurring only once. The sequencing sample was made of peripheral blood. These receptors all come from a woman aged 55-69 years with acute or convalescent COVID-19.

V gene TRBV6-5 combines with J gene TRBJ1-5; TRBD1 agrees at 8 bases. V lost 6 bases to trimming and J lost 5 bases; unmatched junction nucleotides: 3. This CDR3 is 13 amino acids long. Germline loops: CDR1 MNHEY, CDR2 SVGAGI. CDR3 nucleotides: TGTGCCAGCAGCGGACAGGGAGATCAGCCCCAGCATTTT. This sequence encodes CASSGQGDQPQHF.

This clone appeared once. V usage is TRBV2 and J usage is TRBJ1-6; weak D call: TRBD1 (5 bases). Germline values: CDR1 SNHLY, CDR2 FYNNEI. This CDR3 is 15 amino acids long. Between the trimmed V and J ends, which lost 6 bases and 4 bases, there was a span of 13 bases. The CDR3 bases are TGTGCCAGCAGGGGGACCGGGGGGTATAATTCACCCCTCCACTTT. Translated: CASRGTGGYNSPLHF.

The chain links TRBV5-1 to TRBJ2-1; 8 bases fit TRBD1. The V and J ends lost 4 bases and 4 bases, in that order; junction bases with no gene match: 7. Germline V lookup: CDR1 SGHRS, CDR2 YFSETQ. The CDR3 is 15 residues long. CDR3 loop: CASSVTGDGYNEQFF. The CDR3, as DNA: TGCGCCAGCAGCGTGACAGGGGACGGTTACAATGAGCAGTTCTTC.

This sequence joins TRBV11-1 and TRBJ2-1; TRBD2 aligns across 9 bases. The CDR3 spans 15 residues. CDR1 and CDR2 from the germline V gene are SGHAT and FQDESV (reference sequence). Germline trimming cut 1 base from V and 8 bases from J; bases unmatched to any gene: 6. CDR3 sequence: CASSLERGVGYEQFF. Written as DNA, the CDR3 is TGTGCCAGCAGCTTAGAGCGGGGGGTGGGCTATGAGCAGTTCTTC.

The table lists this clone with a few counts. The chain couples TRBV19 to TRBJ1-2; no clear D. The germline CDR1 and CDR2 sequences are LNHDA and SQIVND (reference sequence). Deletions cut 3 bases from V and 6 bases from J, with 14 bases between. The CDR3 sequence is 14 residues long. The CDR3 DNA reads as TGTGCCAGTAGTATGCGAGGGTTATTCAATGGCTACACCTTC. It is translated as CASSMRGLFNGYTF.

The V and J genes are TRBV15 and TRBJ2-1, with 12 bases matching TRBD2. CDR1 and CDR2 from the germline V gene are LNHNV and YYDKDF (reference sequence). This CDR3 is 15 amino acids long. Trimming removed 1 base from V and 8 bases from J; junction bases left unmatched: 3. CDR3 bases: TGTGCCACCAGCAGAGGGACTAGCGGGGTTTATGAGCAGTTCTTC. Translating it yields CATSRGTSGVYEQFF.

The chain carries TRBV20-1 and TRBJ2-3; a possible D gene is TRBD2 (5 bases). The germline V gene has CDR1 DFQATT and CDR2 SNEGSKA (reference sequence). The ends were cut back, 5 bases at V and 8 bases at J, with 11 bases in the middle. This CDR3 contains 11 residues. CDR3 sequence reads: CSAQLVGTQYF. The CDR3 nucleotides read TGCAGTGCTCAACTAGTCGGTACGCAGTATTTT.

This sequence joins TRBV14 and TRBJ1-1; no clear D gene. Germline loops: CDR1 SGHDN, CDR2 FVKESK. The CDR3 consists of 15 residues. V gave up 4 bases and J gave up 1 base, with 13 bases separating them. The CDR3 bases are TGTGCCAGCAGCCCCAGACTCCTAGGGAACACTGAAGCTTTCTTT. This encodes CASSPRLLGNTEAFF.

The CDR3 sequence is CASSSRDRAESGANVLTF. As DNA, the CDR3 is TGTGCCAGCAGCTCCCGGGACAGGGCAGAATCTGGGGCCAACGTCCTGACTTTC. This chain links TRBV9 with TRBJ2-6; TRBD1 matches at 9 bases. Germline assignment: CDR1 SGDLS and CDR2 YYNGEE. This CDR3 is 18 amino acids long. Losses at the gene ends were 4 bases for V and 1 base for J; bases not matched to a gene: 9.

The chain links TRBV24-1 to TRBJ1-5; D may be TRBD1 (5 bases). In germline, CDR1 is KGHDR, CDR2 SFDVKD. The V gene lost 3 bases and the J gene lost 0 bases, with 5 bases spanning the gap. CDR3 length: 14 residues. Written as DNA, the CDR3 is TGTGCCACCAGTGATGGACATAGCAATCAGCCCCAGCATTTT. Protein product: CATSDGHSNQPQHF.

The chain couples TRBV18 to TRBJ2-5, with TRBD2 matching 7 bases. The CDR3 consists of 16 residues. V was clipped by 2 bases and J by 5 bases; unmatched bases: 11. Germline CDR1 and CDR2: KGHSH and LQKENI. The CDR3 loop reads CASSPYGGSEGETQYF. CDR3 sequence (DNA): TGTGCCAGCTCACCATACGGCGGGAGTGAAGGCGAGACCCAGTACTTC.

This clone showed up just a few times. The J gene is TRBJ2-1, the V gene TRBV3-1 (or the pseudogene TRBV3-2); D may be TRBD2 (5 bases). CDR3 size: 15 residues. Germline V gene sequence: CDR1 LGHDT, CDR2 YNNKEL (reference sequence). The V and J ends lost 7 bases and 4 bases respectively, with 17 bases between them. The CDR3 sequence: CASTRTSFVYNEQFF. CDR3 bases: TGTGCCAGCACCCGAACTAGTTTCGTTTACAATGAGCAGTTCTTC.

CDR3 loop: CASSEARGGTNNEQFF. CDR3 bases: TGTGCCAGCAGTGAAGCCCGGGGGGGCACAAACAATGAGCAGTTCTTC. The chain recombines TRBV6-1 with TRBJ2-1; 8 positions match TRBD2. The CDR3 contains 16 residues. In germline, CDR1 is MNHNS, CDR2 SASEGT. Trimming removed 0 bases from V and 5 bases from J; junction bases left unmatched: 6.

CDR3 residues: CARGDRLTGELFF. For the CDR3, the DNA is TGTGCCAGGGGGGACAGACTCACCGGGGAGCTGTTTTTT. The chain links TRBV13 to TRBJ2-2; 7 bases align to TRBD1. V was pared by 9 bases and J by 4 bases, with 5 bases of the junction left unmatched. Germline V lookup: CDR1 PRHDT, CDR2 FYEKMQ (reference sequence). The CDR3 spans 13 residues.

This clone occurred once. This chain uses TRBV19 with TRBJ2-7; TRBD1 matches 9 bases. The germline gives CDR1 LNHDA, CDR2 SQIVND (reference sequence). V shed 7 bases, J shed 3 bases, and the junction held 7 bases outside the gene matches. The CDR3 is 14 residues long. The CDR3 nucleotides read TGTGCCAGTACTACGGGACAGGGAGTCTACGAGCAGTACTTC. Translation gives CASTTGQGVYEQYF.

The genes are TRBV6-5 and TRBJ2-3; 12 bases match TRBD1. Looked up from germline, CDR1 is MNHEY and CDR2 is SVGAGI. The CDR3 is 15 residues long. Unmatched junction bases numbered 5, after V lost 6 bases and J lost 4 bases. Here the CDR3 reads CASRGQGARADTQYF. The CDR3 nucleotides are TGTGCCAGCAGGGGACAGGGGGCTAGGGCAGATACGCAGTATTTT.

CDR3 nucleotides: TGTGCCAGCAGCTCCTCCCGGGGACAGGGGTTCACTGAAGCTTTCTTT. Translation gives CASSSSRGQGFTEAFF. The V and J genes are TRBV3-1 (or the pseudogene TRBV3-2) and TRBJ1-1; 10 positions agree with TRBD1. The CDR3 length is 16 residues. Germline CDR1 reads LGHDT; CDR2 reads YNNKEL (reference sequence). The V and J ends lost 5 bases and 4 bases, in that order; junction bases with no gene match: 10.

V usage is TRBV4-2 and J usage is TRBJ2-5, with D possibly being TRBD1 (7 bases). CDR1 is LGHNA and CDR2 is YNFKEQ in the germline V gene. Trimming pared 0 bases from V and 1 base from J, leaving 18 bases between. The CDR3 contains 18 residues. As DNA, the CDR3 is TGTGCCAGCAGCCAAGAAGTAGTAGGAGGGGGCGCCCAAGAGACCCAGTACTTC. Its translation: CASSQEVVGGGAQETQYF.

The chain links TRBV11-3 to TRBJ2-1, with D tentatively TRBD1 (5 bases). The CDR3 covers 15 residues. V shed 1 base and J shed 0 bases, with 7 bases lying between them. The germline gives CDR1 SGHNT, CDR2 YENEEA. CDR3 sequence reads: CASSLGGGSYNEQFF. The CDR3 DNA sequence: TGTGCCAGCAGCTTAGGGGGCGGCTCCTACAATGAGCAGTTCTTC.

The chain couples TRBV5-5 to TRBJ1-5; the D is unclear. Between the trimmed V and J ends, which lost 3 bases and 2 bases, there was a span of 3 bases. CDR1 and CDR2 (germline): SGHKS, YYEKEE (reference sequence). CDR3 length equals 12 residues. CDR3 loop: CASSSGNQPQHF. The CDR3 DNA follows: TGTGCCAGCAGCTCGGGCAATCAGCCCCAGCATTTT.

The V call is TRBV19, the J call TRBJ2-7, with TRBD1 matching 8 bases. The V and J ends lost 6 bases and 5 bases, in that order; junction bases with no gene match: 3. The V gene's germline CDR1 is LNHDA and CDR2 SQIVND (reference sequence). This CDR3 region has 12 residues. This CDR3 is CASRGRGHEQYF. CDR3 in DNA: TGTGCCAGTAGGGGCAGGGGGCACGAGCAGTACTTC. Using reference TRBV19 and TRBJ2-7 for the parts outside the CDR3, the full variable domain is DGGITQSPKYLFRKEGQNVTLSCEQNLNHDAMYWYRQDPGQGLRLIYYSQIVNDFQKGDIAEGYSVSREKKESFPLTVTSAQKNPTAFYLCASRGRGHEQYFGPGTRLTVT.

The chain couples TRBV29-1 to TRBJ2-3, with 8 bases aligning to TRBD1. Germline CDR1 SQVTM, CDR2 ANQGSEA. J gave up 1 base and V 7 bases, and 10 bases lay outside the gene matches. There are 15 residues in the CDR3. The CDR3, as DNA: TGCAGCGGCCTGGGGGCGGGACAGGGCACAGATACGCAGTATTTT. Translating it yields CSGLGAGQGTDTQYF.

This chain joins TRBV5-1 and TRBJ1-6, with 9 bases aligning to TRBD1. The CDR3 runs 15 residues. V shed 0 bases, J shed 10 bases, and the junction held 5 bases outside the gene matches. In germline, CDR1 is SGHRS, CDR2 YFSETQ. The CDR3 protein is CASSLATGGGSPLHF. The CDR3 DNA is TGCGCCAGCAGCTTGGCTACAGGGGGCGGGTCACCCCTCCACTTT.

The chain joins TRBV7-8 to TRBJ1-2; D ambiguous. Germline V gene lookup returns CDR1 SGHVS and CDR2 FQNEAQ. The CDR3 is made up of 11 amino acids. Trimming pared 5 bases from V and 8 bases from J, leaving 9 bases between. Here the CDR3 reads CASSLRRGYTF. The CDR3 DNA is TGTGCCAGCAGCCTCCGCCGGGGCTACACCTTC. Full variable domain (outside the CDR3, taken from reference TRBV7-8 and TRBJ1-2): GAGVSQSPRYKVAKRGQDVALRCDPISGHVSLFWYQQALGQGPEFLTYFQNEAQLDKSGLPSDRFFAERPEGSVSTLKIQRTQQEDSAVYLCASSLRRGYTFGSGTRLTVV.

The CDR3 loop is CSAAQVEGYGYTF. CDR3 nucleotides: TGCAGCGCGGCCCAAGTGGAGGGGTATGGCTACACCTTC. This chain joins TRBV29-1 and TRBJ1-2; TRBD1 might be the D (5 bases). V was clipped by 7 bases and J by 5 bases, with 17 bases between them. The CDR3 runs 13 residues. CDR1 is SQVTM and CDR2 is ANQGSEA in the germline V gene.

This clone was seen only a few times. The identical CDR3 is also encoded by other nucleotide sequences in the sample. The chain recombines TRBV6-5 with TRBJ1-2; weak D call: TRBD1 (6 bases). V lost 8 bases, J lost 2 bases, and 15 bases lay in between. The germline gives CDR1 MNHEY, CDR2 SVGAGI. The CDR3 loop spans 14 amino acids. CDR3 in DNA: TGTGCCAGCCGTCATCGCAGGGGAAACTATGGCTACACCTTC. This gives the protein CASRHRRGNYGYTF.

The V gene is TRBV3-1 (or the pseudogene TRBV3-2), the J gene TRBJ1-2; D is uncertain. The CDR3 is 15 amino acids. V dropped 0 bases and J dropped 7 bases, with 15 bases sitting between them. Germline V gene sequence: CDR1 LGHDT, CDR2 YNNKEL (reference sequence). The DNA for the CDR3 is TGTGCCAGCAGCCAAGATCCGGGAGGCAATGGTGGCTACACCTTC. It translates to CASSQDPGGNGGYTF.

V and J are TRBV7-9 and TRBJ1-1; no definite D call. Per germline, CDR1 SEHNR and CDR2 FQNEAQ (reference sequence). The CDR3 totals 11 residues. Trimming left V 3 bases short and J 6 bases short, with 5 bases between. The CDR3 sequence is CASSFSAEAFF. DNA of the CDR3: TGTGCCAGCAGCTTCAGCGCTGAAGCTTTCTTT.

This clone was seen only a few times. The same CDR3 is also encoded by other DNA sequences in this sample. The J gene is TRBJ1-2, the V gene TRBV29-1; D is possibly TRBD1 (6 bases). This CDR3 comprises 11 residues. Per the germline V gene, CDR1 is SQVTM and CDR2 is ANQGSEA. V dropped 4 bases and J dropped 5 bases, with 8 bases sitting between them. The CDR3 loop reads CSVARGYGYTF. CDR3 nucleotides: TGCAGCGTTGCCAGGGGATATGGCTACACCTTC. The full variable domain, in which reference TRBV29-1 and TRBJ1-2 provide the parts outside the CDR3, is SAVISQKPSRDICQRGTSLTIQCQVDSQVTMMFWYRQQPGQSLTLIATANQGSEATYESGFVIDKFPISRPNLTFSTLTVSNMSPEDSSIYLCSVARGYGYTFGSGTRLTVV.

CDR3 coding DNA: TGTGCCAGTAGTGCCCTTCGGGGACAGGGGGTGAGAGAGACCCAGTACTTC. Its protein product is CASSALRGQGVRETQYF. V and J are TRBV19 and TRBJ2-5, with 11 bases fitting TRBD1. The CDR3 covers 17 residues. CDR1 is LNHDA, CDR2 SQIVND, per germline (reference sequence). J gave up 4 bases and V 5 bases, and 12 bases lay outside the gene matches.